What follows are 21 T cell receptor beta chains derived from one specimen sequenced in a study of early T cells in non-severe SARS-CoV-2 infection. TCRdb called the 5' RACE reads again in MiXCR, with one record for every CDR3 protein. In the table there are about 55,000 distinct CDR3 sequences, 15% of which are singletons. The sequencing here drew on whole blood, taken at baseline. The receptors derive from an adult who was a healthcare worker with PCR-confirmed SARS-CoV-2 infection or an uninfected control (not recorded which).

This clonotype was counted between two and nine times. The chain joins TRBV7-9 to TRBJ2-1; TRBD2 matches 8 bases. The CDR3 is made up of 17 amino acids. Per germline, CDR1 SEHNR and CDR2 FQNEAQ (reference sequence). V was clipped by 5 bases and J by 2 bases; unmatched bases: 11. CDR3 sequence: CASSASGRGGTYNEQFF. The CDR3 DNA reads as TGTGCCAGCAGCGCGTCTGGACGGGGGGGCACCTACAATGAGCAGTTCTTC.

Only a few counts were recorded for this clonotype. The chain links TRBV10-3 to TRBJ2-7; D is unclear. Between the trimmed V and J ends, which lost 0 bases and 9 bases, there was a span of 9 bases. The CDR3 is made up of 12 amino acids. Germline V gives CDR1 ENHRY, CDR2 SYGVKD. CDR3 region: CAISESPGGQYF. CDR3 DNA: TGTGCCATCAGTGAGTCACCGGGCGGGCAGTACTTC.

The V and J genes are TRBV13 and TRBJ1-1, with D maybe TRBD1 (6 bases). Looked up from germline, CDR1 is PRHDT and CDR2 is FYEKMQ (reference sequence). Trimming cost V 5 bases and J 3 bases, with 19 bases left between them. This CDR3 is 16 amino acids long. CDR3 nucleotide sequence: TGTGCCAGCAGCCCCTGGACAGAGCCGTGGGACACTGAAGCTTTCTTT. Residues: CASSPWTEPWDTEAFF.

This clonotype was picked up a small number of times. The chain joins TRBV7-9 to TRBJ1-2; 7 nucleotides line up with TRBD1. This CDR3 region has 14 residues. The junction had 9 bases not matched to a gene; V was cut back by 4 bases and J by 7 bases. CDR1 and CDR2 (germline): SEHNR, FQNEAQ (reference sequence). CDR3 amino acids: CASSSHDRDFGYTF. The CDR3 DNA sequence: TGTGCCAGCAGCTCCCACGACAGGGATTTTGGCTACACCTTC.

This clonotype has just a few counts. The chain combines TRBV9 with TRBJ1-5; perhaps TRBD1 as D (6 bases). Germline CDR1 reads SGDLS; CDR2 reads YYNGEE. Deletions cut 4 bases from V and 5 bases from J, with 19 bases between. The CDR3 consists of 16 residues. In nucleotides, the CDR3 is TGTGCCAGCAGCCCGAGCACAGGGAGGGAAGATCAGCCCCAGCATTTT. Its protein is CASSPSTGREDQPQHF.

This clonotype was counted a few times. The V and J genes are TRBV7-2 and TRBJ1-1; D is possibly TRBD1 (5 bases). Germline V gene data show CDR1 as SGHTA and CDR2 as FQGNSA. The CDR3 contains 14 residues. V gave up 4 bases and J gave up 7 bases, with 16 bases separating them. CDR3 loop: CASSSHTGAIEAFF. CDR3 nucleotides: TGTGCCAGCAGCTCCCACACCGGGGCCATTGAAGCTTTCTTT.

This clonotype was detected ten times or more. This chain uses TRBV12-3 or TRBV12-4 with TRBJ1-5; possible D gene TRBD1, 5 bases. V gave up 2 bases and J gave up 2 bases, with 10 bases separating them. The CDR3 is 15 residues long. The CDR3 nucleotides are TGTGCCAGCAGTTTACGGGGCTATGGCAATCAGCCCCAGCATTTT. It codes for CASSLRGYGNQPQHF.

The J gene is TRBJ1-1, the V gene TRBV7-9, with 7 bases that match TRBD1. The CDR3 has 15 residues. Trimming cost V 1 base and J 2 bases; bases outside gene matches: 4. Germline CDR1 is SEHNR and CDR2 is FQNEAQ (reference sequence). The CDR3, as DNA: TGTGCCAGCAGCTTAGAGGGACAGATAAACACTGAAGCTTTCTTT. This gives the protein CASSLEGQINTEAFF.

The CDR3 nucleotides are TGTGCCTGGAGTGTGAGCACAGATACGCAGTATTTT. It codes for CAWSVSTDTQYF. J is TRBJ2-3 and V is TRBV30, with D uncertain. The CDR3 is made up of 12 amino acids. Trimming removed 0 bases at V and 0 bases at J, with 1 base between. Per the germline V gene, CDR1 is GTSNPN and CDR2 is SVGIG (reference sequence).

This clonotype has ten or more counts. The rearrangement uses TRBV28 and TRBJ1-1; tentative D call: TRBD1 (5 bases). The CDR3 is 14 amino acids. Germline values: CDR1 MDHEN, CDR2 SYDVKM. Deletions cut 6 bases from V and 6 bases from J, with 17 bases between. The CDR3 coding sequence is TGTGCCAGCAGCTCTGGGCAGGGAGCGGCTGAAGCTTTCTTT. Protein: CASSSGQGAAEAFF.

This clonotype showed up many times. The rearrangement joins TRBV29-1 to TRBJ1-2, with unresolved D. The germline V and J ends were trimmed by 0 bases and 0 bases, with 14 bases remaining between them. CDR1 is SQVTM and CDR2 is ANQGSEA in the germline V gene. This CDR3 contains 16 residues. CDR3 amino acids: CSVEDFSGQANYGYTF. Written as DNA, the CDR3 is TGCAGCGTTGAAGATTTCAGCGGTCAAGCTAACTATGGCTACACCTTC. Filled out from reference TRBV29-1 and TRBJ1-2, the complete variable domain reads SAVISQKPSRDICQRGTSLTIQCQVDSQVTMMFWYRQQPGQSLTLIATANQGSEATYESGFVIDKFPISRPNLTFSTLTVSNMSPEDSSIYLCSVEDFSGQANYGYTFGSGTRLTVV.

The chain is built from TRBV6-4 and TRBJ1-2; D uncertain. The CDR3 spans 15 residues. Trimming removed 0 bases at V and 2 bases at J, with 10 bases between. The V gene's germline CDR1 is MRHNA and CDR2 SNTAGT. The CDR3 spells CASSDSNSRNYGYTF. The CDR3 nucleotides are TGTGCCAGCAGTGACTCTAACAGCAGAAACTATGGCTACACCTTC.

The sample holds many counts of this clonotype. One end of the junction varies from germline; a read error may be responsible. The rearrangement uses TRBV11-2 and TRBJ1-3; D unresolved. The germline gives CDR1 SGHAT, CDR2 FQNNGV. The CDR3 is made up of 17 amino acids. The CDR3 region has the DNA TGTGCCAGCAGCTTAAGGGTCGGGCAGGCCTCTGAAAACACCATATATTTT. As protein: CASSLRVGQASENTIYF.

The CDR3: CASSYLPDRNTIYF. CDR3 in DNA: TGTGCCAGCAGTTACTTGCCCGACCGAAACACCATATATTTT. The J gene is TRBJ1-3, the V gene TRBV6-2 or TRBV6-3; D not resolved. The CDR3 runs 14 residues. The V gene's germline CDR1 is MNHEY and CDR2 SVGEGT. V was shortened by 1 base and J by 5 bases, with 9 bases between the two germline ends.

This clonotype showed up just a few times. This chain connects TRBV12-3 or TRBV12-4 to TRBJ2-2; the D is unclear. CDR3 size: 13 residues. V was cut by 7 bases and J by 7 bases, with 13 bases left in between. CDR3 in DNA: TGTGCCAGCAAACCGTCGGGTGGCGGGGAGCTGTTTTTT. This gives the protein CASKPSGGGELFF.

Only a few counts were recorded for this clonotype. This sequence joins TRBV14 and TRBJ1-5; D may be TRBD1 (6 bases). The CDR3 is 14 amino acids. V gave up 9 bases and J gave up 0 bases, with 12 bases separating them. Germline CDR1 is SGHDN and CDR2 is FVKESK. The CDR3, as DNA: TGTGCCAGGTACGGACAGAATAGCAATCAGCCCCAGCATTTT. This codes for CARYGQNSNQPQHF. Drawing the rest from reference TRBV14 and TRBJ1-5, the complete variable domain is EAGVTQFPSHSVIEKGQTVTLRCDPISGHDNLYWYRRVMGKEIKFLLHFVKESKQDESGMPNNRFLAERTGGTYSTLKVQPAELEDSGVYFCARYGQNSNQPQHFGDGTRLSIL.

The chain is built from TRBV6-5 and TRBJ1-5; D ambiguous. The CDR3 length is 15 residues. V lost 5 bases to trimming and J lost 0 bases, with 11 bases between them. CDR1 is MNHEY, CDR2 SVGAGI, per germline. The CDR3 region has the DNA TGTGCCAGCAGTCGGAGTTATTATAGCAATCAGCCCCAGCATTTT. It specifies CASSRSYYSNQPQHF.

The chain has TRBV20-1 and TRBJ2-2, with TRBD2 matching over 9 bases. With 6 bases clipped from V and 7 bases from J, the junction kept 15 bases outside the gene matches. This CDR3 region has 16 residues. Germline lookup yields CDR1 DFQATT and CDR2 SNEGSKA (reference sequence). Here the CDR3 DNA reads TGCAGTGCCTTCAGGCGGGGGGGCCCGATGCGCGGGGAGCTGTTTTTT. The encoded protein is CSAFRRGGPMRGELFF.

This chain links TRBV30 with TRBJ2-1, with no clear D. V was clipped by 1 base and J by 8 bases, with 6 bases between them. Germline V gene sequence: CDR1 GTSNPN, CDR2 SVGIG (reference sequence). The CDR3 has 11 residues. CDR3 nucleotides: TGTGCCTGGAGTGGGGCCTATGAGCAGTTCTTC. It encodes CAWSGAYEQFF.

J is TRBJ1-6 and V is TRBV28; D gene unclear. CDR3 length: 15 residues. Trimming removed 5 bases from V and 12 bases from J, with 20 bases in between. Germline assignment: CDR1 MDHEN and CDR2 SYDVKM. The CDR3 loop is CASSTAAGHYLPLHF. The CDR3, as DNA: TGTGCCAGCAGTACCGCGGCGGGTCATTATTTACCCCTCCACTTT.

This clonotype was found a few times. V usage is TRBV3-1 and J usage is TRBJ2-7, with D possibly TRBD2 on 6 matching bases. Germline values: CDR1 LGHDT, CDR2 YNNKEL (reference sequence). The length of the CDR3 is 13 residues. V lost 5 bases to trimming and J lost 0 bases, with 8 bases between them. DNA for the CDR3: TGTGCCAGCAGCTCGGGACTCTCCTACGAGCAGTACTTC. Encoded protein: CASSSGLSYEQYF.